Listed here is a single T cell receptor (beta chain). The antigen remains undetermined. Every TCR beta cDNA library bore unique molecular identifiers. From around 1 to 10 million T cells, 550,000 or so cDNA molecules were obtained. Each CDR3 protein gets one entry after TCRdb re-called the PCR reads with MiXCR. Here the sample spans 740,000 or so distinct CDR3 sequences, about 53% being singletons. This sample was included in a study of post-analysis software for immune sequencing data. Study-level points and caveats: Versus controls, multiple sclerosis patients showed significantly lower diversity (normalized Chao1). The F measure placed samples prepared in the same batch into strongly shared clusters.

Specimen: blood. The sequence was collected from a girl aged 10 to 17 with multiple sclerosis.

The CDR3 protein is CASKSGGVSYEQYF. The CDR3 nucleotides are TGTGCCAGCAAGTCGGGAGGGGTCTCCTACGAGCAGTACTTC. This chain joins TRBV6-2 or TRBV6-3 and TRBJ2-7; 8 bases align to TRBD2. Germline V gene data show CDR1 as MNHEY and CDR2 as SVGEGT. V trimming: 7 bases; J trimming: 0 bases; junction bases outside the gene matches: 5. The CDR3 contains 14 residues.